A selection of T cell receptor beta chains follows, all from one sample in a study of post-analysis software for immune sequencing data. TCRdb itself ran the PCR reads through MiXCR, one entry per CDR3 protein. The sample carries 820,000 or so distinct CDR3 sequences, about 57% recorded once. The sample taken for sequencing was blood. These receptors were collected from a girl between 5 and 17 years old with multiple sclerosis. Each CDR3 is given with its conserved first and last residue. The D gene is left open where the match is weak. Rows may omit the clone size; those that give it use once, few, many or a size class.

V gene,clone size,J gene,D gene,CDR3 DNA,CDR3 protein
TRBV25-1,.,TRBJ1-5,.,TGTGCCAGCAGTGACGACGGTAGCAATCAGCCCCAGCATTTT,CASSDDGSNQPQHF
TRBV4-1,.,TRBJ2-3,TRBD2,TGCGCCAGCAGCAGGGTAGCGGGAGGATGGGATACGCAGTATTTT,CASSRVAGGWDTQYF
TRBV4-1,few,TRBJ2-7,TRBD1,TGCGCCAGCAGCCAAGATAAACAGGGGGACTACGAGCAGTACTTC,CASSQDKQGDYEQYF
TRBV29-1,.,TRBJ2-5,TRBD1,TGCAGCGTACGACAGGGGAGTCAAGAGACCCAGTACTTC,CSVRQGSQETQYF
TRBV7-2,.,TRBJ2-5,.,TGTGCCAGCAGCACCGATGTGGGGCCAGAGACCCAGTACTTC,CASSTDVGPETQYF
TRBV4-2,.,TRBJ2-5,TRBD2,TGTGCCAGCAGCGAAACTAGCGGGAGGGCCATGGAGACCCAGTACTTC,CASSETSGRAMETQYF
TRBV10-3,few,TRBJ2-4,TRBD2,TGTGCCATCAGTGAATCTTCAGCGGGAAGGCAGTACTTC,CAISESSAGRQYF
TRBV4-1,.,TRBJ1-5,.,TGCGCCAGCAGCCAAGTGGGCCGGGGAGTCCAGCCCCAGCATTTT,CASSQVGRGVQPQHF
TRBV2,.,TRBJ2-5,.,TGTGCCAGCAGTGCCAGGTTGGAGACCCAGTACTTC,CASSARLETQYF
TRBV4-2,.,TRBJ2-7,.,TGTGCCAGCAGCCCAAGCCTTTCCTCCTACGAGCAGTACTTC,CASSPSLSSYEQYF
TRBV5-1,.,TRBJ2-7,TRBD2,TGCGCCAGCAGCCAAATTGGACTAGCAACGTACGAGCAGTACTTC,CASSQIGLATYEQYF
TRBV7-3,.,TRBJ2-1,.,TGTGCCAGCAGCCCCGAAGGGTTTAGCCACAATGAGCAGTTCTTC,CASSPEGFSHNEQFF
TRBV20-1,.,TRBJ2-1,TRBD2,TGCAGTGCTACATCCCTAGCGGGCGTCTCCTACAATGAGCAGTTCTTC,CSATSLAGVSYNEQFF
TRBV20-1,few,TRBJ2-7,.,TGCAGTGCTAGCGACCTGGGACACGGGTACGAGCAGTACTTC,CSASDLGHGYEQYF
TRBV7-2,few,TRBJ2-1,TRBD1,TGTGCCAGCGGGACAGGGGTGTACTACAATGAGCAGTTCTTC,CASGTGVYYNEQFF
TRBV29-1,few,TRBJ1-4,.,TGCAGCGTTTCGCAGGGAGTCGGCGAAAAACTGTTTTTT,CSVSQGVGEKLFF
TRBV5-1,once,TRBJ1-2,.,TGCGCCAGCAGCGCCGGTATTGGGGGGAGATATGGCTACACCTTC,CASSAGIGGRYGYTF
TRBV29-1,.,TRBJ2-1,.,TGCAGCGTCCCCGCTAGAGCCAATGAGCAGTTCTTC,CSVPARANEQFF
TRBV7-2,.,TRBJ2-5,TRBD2,TGTGCCAGCAGCTTTTCTAGCGGGTCAACGGGAGGAGCCCAAGAGACCCAGTACTTC,CASSFSSGSTGGAQETQYF
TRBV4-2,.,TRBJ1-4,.,TGTGCCTTCTCTCCCCGGACGGGGACTAATGAAAAACTGTTTTTT,CAFSPRTGTNEKLFF
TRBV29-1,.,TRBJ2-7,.,TGCAGCGTTGAGACTACAAGCTCCTACGAGCAGTACTTC,CSVETTSSYEQYF
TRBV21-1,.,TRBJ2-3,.,TGTGCCAGCAGCAAGGATGGCGCGGGAGCGTGTGGGCAGTATTTT,CASSKDGAGACGQYF